Below are 6 T cell receptor beta chains sequenced from a single sample in a study of shared clonotypes between healthy human individuals. Libraries were prepared by immunoSEQ multiplex PCR; TCRdb keeps only in-frame clonotypes and omits some of them. The sample records about 2 million clones, 85% to 95% being singletons. Sequencing was carried out using naive CD4+ T cells sorted from blood. Subset denoted: CD45RA+ positively selected. The receptors here all came from a man aged 18 to 30 in good health.

This rearrangement joins TRBV27 to TRBJ2-2; perhaps D is TRBD1 or TRBD2 (5 bases each). Trimming cost V 8 bases and J 1 base, with 14 bases left between them. CDR3 size: 15 residues. Germline V gene data show CDR1 as MNHEY and CDR2 as SMNVEV (reference sequence). CDR3 protein: CASRLRGLNTGELFF. The DNA of the CDR3 is TGTGCCAGCCGGCTGAGGGGCCTGAACACCGGGGAGCTGTTTTTT.

V is TRBV6-5 and J is TRBJ2-1; TRBD1 matches at 9 bases. The CDR3 spans 15 residues. After removal of 6 bases from V and 9 bases from J, the junction contained 12 bases not matched to a gene. The germline gives CDR1 MNHEY, CDR2 SVGAGI. The CDR3 protein is CASSFLGTGRSEQFF. The CDR3 DNA follows: TGTGCCAGCAGCTTTTTGGGGACAGGGCGAAGTGAGCAGTTCTTC.

This rearrangement joins TRBV5-1 to TRBJ1-6, with TRBD1 matching 8 bases. CDR3 length: 14 residues. Germline V CDR1 and CDR2: SGHRS, YFSETQ. The V segment lost 4 bases and the J segment 7 bases; nucleotides outside the gene matches: 4. The CDR3 loop reads CASSTGDRNSPLHF. In nucleotides, the CDR3 is TGCGCCAGCAGCACCGGGGACAGGAATTCACCCCTCCACTTT.

This clone was observed once. J is TRBJ1-2 and V is TRBV28; 8 nucleotides agree with TRBD1. Germline loops: CDR1 MDHEN, CDR2 SYDVKM. This CDR3 has 16 amino acids. J gave up 2 bases and V 1 base, and 6 bases lay outside the gene matches. The DNA of the CDR3 is TGTGCCAGCAGTTTATCAGGGGGCGCCTGGAACTATGGCTACACCTTC. Its translation: CASSLSGGAWNYGYTF.

V usage is TRBV2 and J usage is TRBJ2-1; D possibly matches TRBD1 or TRBD2 (5 bases each). Trimming left V 4 bases short and J 3 bases short, with 10 bases between. This CDR3 region has 14 residues. Looked up from germline, CDR1 is SNHLY and CDR2 is FYNNEI. The CDR3 nucleotides are TGTGCCAGCAGTGGGGGGACGATCTACAATGAGCAGTTCTTC. Protein product: CASSGGTIYNEQFF.

The chain recombines TRBV4-3 with TRBJ1-5, with a weak D call TRBD1 (5 bases). The germline V gene encodes CDR1 LGHNA and CDR2 YSLEER. The CDR3 covers 13 residues. Deletions cut 2 bases from V and 6 bases from J, with 8 bases between. For the CDR3, the DNA is TGCGCCAGCAGCCAATGGGGCGGTCAGCCCCAGCATTTT. As protein: CASSQWGGQPQHF.